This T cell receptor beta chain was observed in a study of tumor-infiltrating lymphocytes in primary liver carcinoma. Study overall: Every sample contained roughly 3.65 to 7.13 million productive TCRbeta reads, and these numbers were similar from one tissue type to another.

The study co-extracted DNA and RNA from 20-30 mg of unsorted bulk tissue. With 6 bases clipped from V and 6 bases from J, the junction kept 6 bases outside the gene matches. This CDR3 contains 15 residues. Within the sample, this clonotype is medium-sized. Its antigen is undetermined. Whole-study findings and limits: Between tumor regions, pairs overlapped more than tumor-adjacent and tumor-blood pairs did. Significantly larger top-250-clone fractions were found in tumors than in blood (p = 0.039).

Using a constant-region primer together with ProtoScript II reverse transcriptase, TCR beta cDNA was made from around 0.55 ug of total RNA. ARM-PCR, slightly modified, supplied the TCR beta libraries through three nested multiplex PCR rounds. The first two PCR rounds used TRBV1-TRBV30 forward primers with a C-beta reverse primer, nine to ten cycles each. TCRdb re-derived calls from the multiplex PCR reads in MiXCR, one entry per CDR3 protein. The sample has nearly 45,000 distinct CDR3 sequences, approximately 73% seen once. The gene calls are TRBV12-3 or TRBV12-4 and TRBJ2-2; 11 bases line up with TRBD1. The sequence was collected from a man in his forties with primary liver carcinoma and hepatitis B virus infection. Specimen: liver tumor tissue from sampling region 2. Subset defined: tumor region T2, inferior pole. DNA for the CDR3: TGTGCCAGCAGCACGGACAGGGGGCGCCCCGGGGAGCTGTTTTTT. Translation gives CASSTDRGRPGELFF.